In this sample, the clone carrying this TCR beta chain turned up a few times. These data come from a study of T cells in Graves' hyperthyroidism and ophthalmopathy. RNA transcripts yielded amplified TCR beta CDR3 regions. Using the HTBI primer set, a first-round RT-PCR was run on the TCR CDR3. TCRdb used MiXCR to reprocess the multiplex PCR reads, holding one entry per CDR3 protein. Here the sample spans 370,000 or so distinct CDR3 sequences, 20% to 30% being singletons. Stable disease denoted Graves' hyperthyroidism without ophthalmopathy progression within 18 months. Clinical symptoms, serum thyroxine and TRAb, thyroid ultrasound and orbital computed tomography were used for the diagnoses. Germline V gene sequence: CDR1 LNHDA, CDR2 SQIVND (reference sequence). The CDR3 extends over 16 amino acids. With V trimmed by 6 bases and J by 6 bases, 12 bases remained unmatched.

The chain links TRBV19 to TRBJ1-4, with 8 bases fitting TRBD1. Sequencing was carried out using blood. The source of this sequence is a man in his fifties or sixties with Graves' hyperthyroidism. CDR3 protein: CASRPLRGRKYEKLFF. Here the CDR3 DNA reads TGTGCCAGTAGGCCCCTCAGGGGGCGCAAGTATGAAAAACTGTTTTTT. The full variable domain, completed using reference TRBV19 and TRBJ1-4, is DGGITQSPKYLFRKEGQNVTLSCEQNLNHDAMYWYRQDPGQGLRLIYYSQIVNDFQKGDIAEGYSVSREKKESFPLTVTSAQKNPTAFYLCASRPLRGRKYEKLFFGSGTQLSVL.